The next 7 T cell receptor beta chains were all read from a single sample in a study of T cell changes during pregnancy in multiple sclerosis. Produced via immunoSEQ multiplex PCR; TCRdb's table is partial and in-frame only. The table lists about 42,000 clones, more than 85% of them singletons. Sequences were derived from CD4+ T cells from peripheral blood mononuclear cells, sampled in the second trimester of pregnancy. All receptors come from a female donor in good health, enrolled as a control in a pregnancy study.

The chain recombines TRBV7-2 with TRBJ2-3, with D perhaps matching TRBD2 (5 bases). The CDR3 is made up of 14 amino acids. From germline, CDR1 is SGHTA and CDR2 FQGNSA. V shed 5 bases and J shed 4 bases, with 13 bases lying between them. CDR3 in DNA: TGTGCCAGCAGCCAGCTAGCCGGGGCAGATACGCAGTATTTT. Its protein product is CASSQLAGADTQYF.

V and J are TRBV4-3 and TRBJ2-2, with D perhaps matching TRBD1 (6 bases). Germline V gene data show CDR1 as LGHNA and CDR2 as YSLEER. V was pared by 2 bases and J by 4 bases, with 11 bases between. CDR3 length: 15 amino acids. The CDR3 nucleotides read TGCGCCAGCAGCCAACAAACAGGGCTCACCGGGGAGCTGTTTTTT. Its protein product is CASSQQTGLTGELFF.

V usage is TRBV18 and J usage is TRBJ1-3; D remains unclear. This CDR3 is built from 15 residues. Between the trimmed V and J ends, which lost 6 bases and 2 bases, there was a span of 14 bases. Germline assignment: CDR1 KGHSH and CDR2 LQKENI. The CDR3 nucleotides are TGTGCCAGCTCTAAAGAGGGAGGAGCTGGAAACACCATATATTTT. It yields the protein CASSKEGGAGNTIYF.

The chain carries TRBV6-1 and TRBJ2-7, with 12 nucleotides matching TRBD2. There are 15 residues in the CDR3. The ends lost 5 bases at V and 2 bases at J; junction bases unmatched: 4. CDR1 MNHNS and CDR2 SASEGT come from the germline V gene. CDR3 DNA: TGTGCCAGCAGTCCCGCTAGCGGGGGGGCCTACGAGCAGTACTTC. Protein sequence: CASSPASGGAYEQYF.

This chain links TRBV19 with TRBJ1-1, with D hard to call. The CDR3 spans 16 residues. Germline V gene data show CDR1 as LNHDA and CDR2 as SQIVND (reference sequence). The V end was cut by 3 bases, the J end by 0 bases, with 14 bases between. The CDR3 DNA is TGTGCCAGTAGTATCCTAGGAGGCAGGATGAACACTGAAGCTTTCTTT. Amino acid sequence: CASSILGGRMNTEAFF.

The chain has TRBV5-1 and TRBJ1-1, with no clear D. CDR3 length equals 14 residues. Germline CDR1 is SGHRS and CDR2 is YFSETQ. V lost 0 bases, J lost 2 bases, and 8 bases lay in between. The CDR3 coding sequence is TGCGCCAGCAGCTTGGTCCACAAAAACACTGAAGCTTTCTTT. Protein: CASSLVHKNTEAFF.

The CDR3 is CASSGRTGTGGYEQYF. In DNA, the CDR3 is TGTGCCAGCAGCGGTCGGACCGGGACAGGGGGTTACGAGCAGTACTTC. This chain joins TRBV7-2 and TRBJ2-7; 11 nucleotides align to TRBD1. Germline-derived CDR1 and CDR2 are SGHTA and FQGNSA. Losses at the gene ends were 5 bases for V and 4 bases for J; bases not matched to a gene: 10. CDR3 size: 16 residues.